This note documents a single T cell receptor (beta chain) sequence. As yet, its antigen is unknown. This entry is derived from a study of cytomegalovirus exposure and HLA in healthy donors. Whole-study results and caveats: The majority of CMV-associated TCR beta chains were reported as apparently HLA-restricted in a later analysis. The CMV antigen specificity of a few CMV-associated chains was confirmed through in vitro analysis. Both high specificity and high sensitivity reportedly marked the classifier's diagnosis of cytomegalovirus status.

Researchers ran the PCR with 60 Vbeta and 13 Jbeta primers. TCRdb keeps only in-frame clones here, not all; method: immunoSEQ multiplex PCR. The sample data list over 100,000 clones. The CDR3 consists of 14 residues. The germline CDR1 and CDR2 sequences are SGHDN and FVKESK. Trimming removed 4 bases from V and 8 bases from J, with 15 bases in between. The chain combines TRBV14 with TRBJ2-1; weak D call: TRBD2 (5 bases). The receptor comes from a man in his forties in good health and CMV-seropositive. The material sequenced was PBMCs. The CDR3: CASSLRGRLDEQFF. CDR3 nucleotide sequence: TGTGCCAGCAGCCTCCGTGGGAGATTGGATGAGCAGTTCTTC.